This T cell receptor (beta chain) was captured in a study of metastatic and nonmetastatic thyroid tumors. CDR1 and CDR2 (germline): SEHNR, FQNEAQ (reference sequence). V lost 3 bases and J 5 bases, leaving 11 bases between the germline ends. The CDR3 length is 14 residues. General study findings and limits: Across blood and tumor, TCR beta diversity in malignant thyroid tumors was reportedly significantly higher than in benign nodules.

MiXCR re-clonotyped the PCR reads for TCRdb. Of just under 60,000 clones listed, 15% to 20% are singletons. Every patient was untreated before thyroid surgery. This clone was seen at least ten times. Its target is not known. This clonotype was obtained from a male donor with papillary thyroid cancer or a benign thyroid nodule (not recorded which). Some clones in this sample may be carry-over from other donors' samples. V usage is TRBV7-9 and J usage is TRBJ2-1; D is undetermined. The sequenced sample consisted of blood. CDR3 in amino acids: CASSFGLGNNEQFF. DNA for the CDR3: TGTGCCAGCAGCTTTGGTCTGGGAAACAATGAGCAGTTCTTC. The entire variable domain, with the rest obtained from reference TRBV7-9 and TRBJ2-1, is as follows: DTGVSQNPRHKITKRGQNVTFRCDPISEHNRLYWYRQTLGQGPEFLTYFQNEAQLEKSRLLSDRFSAERPKGSFSTLEIQRTEQGDSAMYLCASSFGLGNNEQFFGPGTRLTVL.